A single sample gave rise to the 27 T cell receptor beta chains below, sequenced in a study of blood T cell repertoires in COVID-19. Sequencing used immunoSEQ multiplex PCR; TCRdb keeps in-frame clones, though not all of them. Found here are 250,000 to 350,000 clones, 80% to 90% of them singletons; the top ten hold 3.5% to 5.5%. Material for sequencing was PBMCs or T cells enriched from blood (not recorded which). These receptors were taken from a woman aged 25 to 39 who had recovered from COVID-19.

This clone has a handful of counts. V and J are TRBV6-2 or TRBV6-3 and TRBJ1-3, with a possible D match to TRBD1 (5 bases). Germline V gives CDR1 MNHEY, CDR2 SVGEGT. V lost 6 bases, J lost 0 bases, and 9 bases lay in between. The CDR3 has 14 amino acids. The CDR3 bases are TGTGCCAGCAGCCGACAGAGCTCTGGAAACACCATATATTTT. This gives the protein CASSRQSSGNTIYF.

The chain links TRBV6-1 to TRBJ1-2, with D possibly matching TRBD1 (5 bases). Trimming stripped 3 bases from V and 7 bases from J, with 18 bases between. From germline, CDR1 is MNHNS and CDR2 SASEGT. This CDR3 region has 15 residues. CDR3 bases: TGTGCCAGCAGTGAGGAGGGGACGGGACGAGGTGGCTACACCTTC. Translation gives CASSEEGTGRGGYTF.

The chain carries TRBV24-1 and TRBJ2-7; TRBD1 agrees at 7 bases. Looked up from germline, CDR1 is KGHDR and CDR2 is SFDVKD. The CDR3 sequence is 16 residues long. J lost 2 bases, V lost 5 bases, and 11 bases had no gene match. The CDR3 sequence is CATSVPDRDDPYEQYF. The CDR3, as DNA: TGTGCCACCAGTGTCCCCGACAGGGACGATCCCTACGAGCAGTACTTC.

The chain carries TRBV2 and TRBJ1-3; D ambiguous. Trimming cost V 5 bases and J 4 bases, with 9 bases left between them. Per germline, CDR1 SNHLY and CDR2 FYNNEI. The CDR3 consists of 13 residues. The CDR3 coding sequence is TGTGCCAGCAGTAATTCAGAAGGAAACACCATATATTTT. Encoded protein: CASSNSEGNTIYF. Supplemented by reference TRBV2 and TRBJ1-3, the full variable domain reads EPEVTQTPSHQVTQMGQEVILRCVPISNHLYFYWYRQILGQKVEFLVSFYNNEISEKSEIFDDQFSVERPDGSNFTLKIRSTKLEDSAMYFCASSNSEGNTIYFGEGSWLTVV.

This chain connects TRBV10-1 to TRBJ1-5; the D is unclear. The CDR3 covers 12 residues. V lost 4 bases and J 9 bases, leaving 10 bases between the germline ends. CDR1 is WNHNN and CDR2 is SYGVQD in the germline V gene (reference sequence). The CDR3 DNA sequence: TGCGCCAGCAGTGCTGACTCTGGGCCCCAGCATTTT. As protein: CASSADSGPQHF.

The V and J genes are TRBV28 and TRBJ2-1; possible D gene TRBD2, 5 bases. Trimming took off 7 bases at V and 5 bases at J, with 24 bases between the two ends. The CDR3 covers 17 residues. Per the germline V gene, CDR1 is MDHEN and CDR2 is SYDVKM. The CDR3 coding sequence is TGTGCCAGCAAGTTAGGAGGAGCCATCAAAAAAAACAATGAGCAGTTCTTC. This codes for CASKLGGAIKKNNEQFF.

The chain employs TRBV24-1 and TRBJ2-1; D may be TRBD2 (5 bases). The V and J ends lost 1 base and 7 bases respectively, with 7 bases between them. Germline V lookup: CDR1 KGHDR, CDR2 SFDVKD. The CDR3 runs to 13 residues. The chain's CDR3 is CATSDLRLNEQFF. The CDR3 coding sequence is TGTGCCACCAGTGATTTAAGACTAAATGAGCAGTTCTTC.

The V gene is TRBV30, the J gene TRBJ2-2, with 8 bases aligning to TRBD2. Germline-derived CDR1 and CDR2 are GTSNPN and SVGIG (reference sequence). This CDR3 region has 13 residues. J gave up 6 bases and V 2 bases, and 2 bases lay outside the gene matches. The CDR3 sequence is CAWSMTSAGELFF. As DNA, the CDR3 is TGTGCCTGGAGTATGACTAGCGCCGGGGAGCTGTTTTTT. Full variable domain (missing parts from reference TRBV30 and TRBJ2-2): SQTIHQWPATLVQPVGSPLSLECTVEGTSNPNLYWYRQAAGRGLQLLFYSVGIGQISSEVPQNLSASRPQDRQFILSSKKLLLSDSGFYLCAWSMTSAGELFFGEGSRLTVL.

In this sample, this clone turned up many times. This sequence joins TRBV28 and TRBJ2-3, with D unclear. V was clipped by 6 bases and J by 8 bases, with 18 bases between them. The CDR3 sequence is 14 residues long. From germline, CDR1 is MDHEN and CDR2 SYDVKM. The DNA of the CDR3 is TGTGCCAGCAGCTCTGAATCGAGCTCCGGTACGCAGTATTTT. The encoded protein is CASSSESSSGTQYF.

The CDR3 is CATSDLHRSGELFF. The CDR3 nucleotides are TGTGCCACCAGTGATTTGCATAGATCCGGGGAGCTGTTTTTT. The chain employs TRBV24-1 and TRBJ2-2; D unclear. With 0 bases removed from V and 6 bases from J, the gap between germline ends came to 7 bases. Germline values: CDR1 KGHDR, CDR2 SFDVKD. The length of the CDR3 is 14 residues.

CDR3 loop: CASMGGWDSPLHF. The CDR3 nucleotides are TGCGCCAGCATGGGCGGGTGGGATTCACCCCTCCACTTT. The rearrangement links TRBV5-1 to TRBJ1-6, with D unclear. The V gene's germline CDR1 is SGHRS and CDR2 YFSETQ. The CDR3 covers 13 residues. Trimming took 6 bases from V and 8 from J, leaving 12 bases between them.

The gene calls are TRBV5-4 and TRBJ1-1; D is uncertain. Germline loops: CDR1 SGHNT, CDR2 YYREEE (reference sequence). This CDR3 is built from 13 residues. V was shortened by 2 bases and J by 7 bases, with 12 bases between the two germline ends. The CDR3 loop reads CASSFWSRGEAFF. The CDR3 bases are TGTGCCAGCAGCTTTTGGAGTCGGGGTGAAGCTTTCTTT.

The gene calls are TRBV6-1 and TRBJ1-5; perhaps TRBD1 as D (6 bases). The CDR3 runs 15 residues. V was shortened by 1 base and J by 6 bases, with 13 bases between the two germline ends. Germline V gives CDR1 MNHNS, CDR2 SASEGT. The CDR3 DNA follows: TGTGCCAGCAGTGAAGAGACGGGGGGCCCTCAGCCCCAGCATTTT. It is translated as CASSEETGGPQPQHF.

The chain joins TRBV3-1 (or the pseudogene TRBV3-2) to TRBJ2-1; 12 bases agree with TRBD2. Per the germline V gene, CDR1 is LGHDT and CDR2 is YNNKEL (reference sequence). The CDR3 has 18 residues. V was clipped by 4 bases and J by 2 bases; unmatched bases: 9. CDR3 DNA sequence: TGTGCCAGCAGCCTTTGGACTAGCGGGACCTCCACCTACAATGAGCAGTTCTTC. Translating it yields CASSLWTSGTSTYNEQFF.

The V gene is TRBV18, the J gene TRBJ1-5, with D possibly TRBD1 on 6 matching bases. In germline, CDR1 is KGHSH, CDR2 LQKENI. The CDR3 totals 16 residues. Trimming removed 3 bases from V and 0 bases from J, with 12 bases in between. The CDR3 sequence is CASSPTGTHSNQPQHF. CDR3 nucleotides: TGTGCCAGCTCACCTACCGGGACACATAGCAATCAGCCCCAGCATTTT.

The rearrangement joins TRBV3-1 (or the pseudogene TRBV3-2) to TRBJ2-1; no reliable D call. Trimming pared 4 bases from V and 5 bases from J, leaving 12 bases between. The CDR3 has 14 amino acids. CDR1 and CDR2 from the germline V gene are LGHDT and YNNKEL (reference sequence). CDR3 sequence reads: CASSLSLANNEQFF. The CDR3 bases are TGTGCCAGCAGCCTAAGCTTAGCTAACAATGAGCAGTTCTTC.

The CDR3 loop reads CASSLWHINEQFF. The DNA for the CDR3 is TGTGCCAGCAGTTTATGGCACATTAATGAGCAGTTCTTC. The chain employs TRBV28 and TRBJ2-1; D is unclear. Germline CDR1 MDHEN, CDR2 SYDVKM. Trimming pared 0 bases from V and 7 bases from J, leaving 7 bases between. This CDR3 has 13 residues.

This clone was seen only once. The V and J genes are TRBV9 and TRBJ1-2; 7 positions agree with TRBD1. The CDR3 has 15 residues. CDR1 SGDLS and CDR2 YYNGEE come from the germline V gene. The V segment lost 4 bases and the J segment 4 bases; nucleotides outside the gene matches: 10. The DNA of the CDR3 is TGTGCCAGCAGCCCCCGACAGGGAGCGAGCTATGGCTACACCTTC. Protein sequence: CASSPRQGASYGYTF.

The chain has TRBV28 and TRBJ1-5; D may be TRBD1 (5 bases). Trimming removed 5 bases from V and 10 bases from J, with 21 bases in between. The CDR3 runs 15 residues. The germline V gene encodes CDR1 MDHEN and CDR2 SYDVKM. CDR3 bases: TGTGCCAGCAGTCCCACCTCCCGACAGTCCGGTCCCCAGCATTTT. Translation: CASSPTSRQSGPQHF.

This chain uses TRBV2 with TRBJ1-1; D is unresolved. The CDR3 covers 15 residues. Trimming left V 1 base short and J 2 bases short, with 11 bases between. The germline V gene has CDR1 SNHLY and CDR2 FYNNEI. The CDR3 DNA reads as TGTGCCAGCAGTGAAGGCAGAAAGTTTAACACTGAAGCTTTCTTT. Translation gives CASSEGRKFNTEAFF.

The genes are TRBV10-2 and TRBJ2-7, with TRBD1 matching over 8 bases. V was clipped by 3 bases and J by 3 bases; unmatched bases: 10. The germline gives CDR1 WSHSY, CDR2 SAAADI. This CDR3 region has 16 residues. The CDR3 nucleotides read TGCGCCAGCAGTGAACCCCGGACAGGGTTGATCTACGAGCAGTACTTC. It encodes CASSEPRTGLIYEQYF.

This sequence joins TRBV11-3 and TRBJ2-5, with D perhaps matching TRBD1 (6 bases). Trimming removed 0 bases from V and 5 bases from J, with 10 bases in between. CDR3 size: 14 residues. Germline assignment: CDR1 SGHNT and CDR2 YENEEA. CDR3 nucleotide sequence: TGTGCCAGCAGCTTAGAACCCCAGGGGGAGACCCAGTACTTC. This encodes CASSLEPQGETQYF.

The chain couples TRBV27 to TRBJ2-5; a possible D gene is TRBD1 (5 bases). Germline V gene sequence: CDR1 MNHEY, CDR2 SMNVEV (reference sequence). The CDR3 is made up of 14 amino acids. V lost 2 bases to trimming and J lost 5 bases, with 12 bases between them. Here the CDR3 DNA reads TGTGCCAGCAGTTTACAAAGGGGAAGGGAGACCCAGTACTTC. This encodes CASSLQRGRETQYF.

The chain uses TRBV6-4 and TRBJ2-2, with 12 bases lining up with TRBD2. This CDR3 region has 16 residues. V was pared by 3 bases and J by 4 bases, with 3 bases of the junction left unmatched. Germline lookup yields CDR1 MRHNA and CDR2 SNTAGT. CDR3 sequence reads: CASSETSGSSTGELFF. The CDR3 DNA sequence: TGTGCCAGCAGTGAGACTAGCGGGAGTAGCACCGGGGAGCTGTTTTTT.

In DNA form, the CDR3 reads TGTGCCAGCAGCCCGCGACAGGCCCCCTATGGCTACACCTTC. This encodes CASSPRQAPYGYTF. This chain joins TRBV7-8 and TRBJ1-2, with TRBD1 as a possible D gene (6 bases). Looked up from germline, CDR1 is SGHVS and CDR2 is FQNEAQ. V lost 5 bases and J 4 bases, leaving 14 bases between the germline ends. The CDR3 sequence is 14 residues long.

This chain uses TRBV27 with TRBJ1-5, with unresolved D. V lost 6 bases, J lost 6 bases, and 18 bases lay in between. The germline V gene encodes CDR1 MNHEY and CDR2 SMNVEV (reference sequence). The CDR3 length is 15 residues. CDR3 sequence reads: CASRPWRDRAQPQHF. As DNA, the CDR3 is TGTGCCAGCAGGCCTTGGAGGGATAGAGCTCAGCCCCAGCATTTT.

The genes are TRBV6-4 and TRBJ2-1, with D tentatively TRBD2 (6 bases). The CDR3 is 13 residues long. The V end was cut by 1 base, the J end by 8 bases, with 9 bases between. The germline CDR1 and CDR2 sequences are MRHNA and SNTAGT. CDR3: CASSDWPGDEQFF. Written as DNA, the CDR3 is TGTGCCAGCAGTGACTGGCCGGGAGATGAGCAGTTCTTC.